The 11 T cell receptor beta chains given below trace back to one sample, sequenced in a study of T cells after yellow fever vaccination. One entry per CDR3 protein, called by TCRdb with MiXCR from the 5' RACE reads. The sample lists hundreds of thousands of distinct CDR3 sequences, approximately 13% seen once, with roughly 3.1% in the top ten. The sequences come from CD4+ T cells sorted from PBMCs, collected 15 days after the yellow fever booster vaccination. Receptors were obtained from a man aged 18 to 29 who received the YFV17D yellow fever vaccine.

CDR3 nucleotide sequence: TGTGCCAGTAGTATAGGCCCGATTAGCGGACAAGAGACCCAGTACTTC. This gives the protein CASSIGPISGQETQYF. This chain joins TRBV19 and TRBJ2-5; D may be TRBD2 (6 bases). From germline, CDR1 is LNHDA and CDR2 SQIVND (reference sequence). V lost 1 base to trimming and J lost 2 bases, with 14 bases between them. CDR3 size: 16 residues.

This clonotype was detected many times. The rearrangement joins TRBV6-5 to TRBJ2-5, with 8 bases aligning to TRBD2. V was pared by 0 bases and J by 5 bases, with 5 bases of the junction left unmatched. Germline values: CDR1 MNHEY, CDR2 SVGAGI. The CDR3 extends over 15 amino acids. The CDR3 DNA reads as TGTGCCAGCAGTTACTCGAGCGGGGGCAGGGAGACCCAGTACTTC. Encoded protein: CASSYSSGGRETQYF.

The genes are TRBV6-5 and TRBJ1-5; D is unresolved. V lost 2 bases and J lost 3, with 5 bases in between. The V gene's germline CDR1 is MNHEY and CDR2 SVGAGI. The CDR3 extends over 13 amino acids. CDR3 nucleotide sequence: TGTGCCAGCAGTTACGAGGTCAATCAGCCCCAGCATTTT. Translation gives CASSYEVNQPQHF.

The V and J genes are TRBV9 and TRBJ2-2; the D call may be TRBD1 or TRBD2 (6 bases each). CDR1 and CDR2 from the germline V gene are SGDLS and YYNGEE. CDR3 length equals 15 residues. Trimming removed 4 bases at V and 5 bases at J, with 15 bases between. CDR3 sequence (DNA): TGTGCCAGCAGCCGCGGGACACACGTTACCGGGGAGCTGTTTTTT. Its translation is CASSRGTHVTGELFF.

This clonotype was seen many times. This chain joins TRBV5-1 and TRBJ1-1; the D gene is possibly TRBD1 (6 bases). V was cut by 5 bases and J by 9 bases, with 11 bases left in between. The length of the CDR3 is 11 residues. Germline-derived CDR1 and CDR2 are SGHRS and YFSETQ. CDR3 in amino acids: CASSMDSKAFF. The CDR3 DNA reads TGCGCCAGCAGTATGGACAGCAAAGCTTTCTTT.

This clonotype was counted between two and nine times. This chain connects TRBV7-2 to TRBJ2-5; 9 bases agree with TRBD2. This CDR3 region has 14 residues. Germline V gives CDR1 SGHTA, CDR2 FQGNSA. The J segment lost 4 bases and the V segment lost 8 bases, leaving 8 bases of the junction unmatched. In nucleotides, the CDR3 is TGTGCCAGCGTCACAGCGGGGGGATTAGAGACCCAGTACTTC. It encodes CASVTAGGLETQYF.

This clonotype was seen a handful of times. The rearrangement joins TRBV30 to TRBJ1-5, with D perhaps matching TRBD1 (6 bases). Trimming left V 0 bases short and J 8 bases short, with 17 bases between. Germline values: CDR1 GTSNPN, CDR2 SVGIG (reference sequence). This CDR3 contains 15 residues. The CDR3 region is CAWSVGTHHREPQHF. The CDR3 coding sequence is TGTGCCTGGAGTGTCGGGACTCATCACAGGGAGCCCCAGCATTTT.

Concerning this clonotype itself: No conserved phenylalanine or tryptophan ends this CDR3, so it is likely a read error. V and J are TRBV10-3 and TRBJ2-5; tentative D call: TRBD2 (6 bases). Germline CDR1 reads ENHRY; CDR2 reads SYGVKD. V was clipped by 0 bases and J by 5 bases, with 16 bases between them. The CDR3 contains 16 residues. The CDR3 reads CAISESIGGVQETQYL. Written as DNA, the CDR3 is TGTGCCATCAGTGAGTCGATCGGAGGGGTCCAGGAGACCCAGTACTTG.

Here the CDR3 reads CASSFNVRGGGEQFF. In DNA, the CDR3 is TGTGCCAGCAGCTTTAACGTCAGGGGGGGCGGTGAGCAGTTCTTC. The chain joins TRBV5-4 to TRBJ2-1; perhaps D is TRBD1 or TRBD2 (7 bases each). The CDR3 runs to 15 residues. The germline V and J ends were trimmed by 2 bases and 9 bases, with 18 bases remaining between them. Germline values: CDR1 SGHNT, CDR2 YYREEE (reference sequence).

The chain uses TRBV27 and TRBJ1-3, with D unresolved. The CDR3 has 16 amino acids. The V gene's germline CDR1 is MNHEY and CDR2 SMNVEV (reference sequence). Trimming cost V 2 bases and J 0 bases, with 11 bases left between them. The CDR3 here is CASSLTQPFSGNTIYF. The CDR3 bases are TGTGCCAGCAGTTTAACGCAGCCATTCTCTGGAAACACCATATATTTT.

This chain links TRBV20-1 with TRBJ1-6, with 9 positions matching TRBD1. The CDR3 runs to 14 residues. V trimming: 5 bases; J trimming: 10 bases; junction bases outside the gene matches: 9. From germline, CDR1 is DFQATT and CDR2 SNEGSKA (reference sequence). The CDR3 is CSARGTDRGSPLHF. The CDR3 DNA is TGCAGTGCTCGAGGGACTGACAGGGGGTCACCCCTCCACTTT.